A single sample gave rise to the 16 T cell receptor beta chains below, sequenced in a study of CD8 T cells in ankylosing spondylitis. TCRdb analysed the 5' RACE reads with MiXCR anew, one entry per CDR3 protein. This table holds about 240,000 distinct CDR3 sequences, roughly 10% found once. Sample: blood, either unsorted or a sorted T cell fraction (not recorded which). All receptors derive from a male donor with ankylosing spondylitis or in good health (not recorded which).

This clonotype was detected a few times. The CDR3: CASSLTPTYEQYF. CDR3 nucleotide sequence: TGTGCCAGCAGTTTGACTCCGACCTACGAGCAGTACTTC. The chain joins TRBV12-3 or TRBV12-4 to TRBJ2-7; D not resolved. CDR3 length: 13 residues. Trimming removed 3 bases from V and 2 bases from J, with 8 bases in between.

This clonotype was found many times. Written as DNA, the CDR3 is TGTGCCAGCAGCAACATGGGCGGCGGGACATACAATGAGCAGTTCTTC. Translated, it gives CASSNMGGGTYNEQFF. The chain carries TRBV21-1 and TRBJ2-1; the table's D call TRBD1 went unverified against the DNA. TRBV21-1 has pseudogene status. The CDR3 contains 16 residues.

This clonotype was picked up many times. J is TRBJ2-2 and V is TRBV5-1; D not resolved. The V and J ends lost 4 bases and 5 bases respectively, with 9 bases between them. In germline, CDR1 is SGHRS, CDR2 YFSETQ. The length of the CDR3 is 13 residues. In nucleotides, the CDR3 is TGCGCCAGCAGCGCGGACGTAACCGGGGAGCTGTTTTTT. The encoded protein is CASSADVTGELFF.

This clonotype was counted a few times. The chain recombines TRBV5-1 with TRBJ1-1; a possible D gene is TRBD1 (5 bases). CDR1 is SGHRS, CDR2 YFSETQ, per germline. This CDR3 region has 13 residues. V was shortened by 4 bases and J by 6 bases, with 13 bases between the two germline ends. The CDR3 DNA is TGCGCCAGCAGCCCCGGGCGACAGCCTGAAGCTTTCTTT. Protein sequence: CASSPGRQPEAFF.

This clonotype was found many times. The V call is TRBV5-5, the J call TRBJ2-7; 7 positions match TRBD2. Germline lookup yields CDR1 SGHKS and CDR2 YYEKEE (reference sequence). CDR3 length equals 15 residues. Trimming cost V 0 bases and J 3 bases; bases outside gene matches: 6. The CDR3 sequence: CASSLDRAGFYEQYF. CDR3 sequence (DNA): TGTGCCAGCAGCTTGGATCGAGCGGGGTTCTACGAGCAGTACTTC.

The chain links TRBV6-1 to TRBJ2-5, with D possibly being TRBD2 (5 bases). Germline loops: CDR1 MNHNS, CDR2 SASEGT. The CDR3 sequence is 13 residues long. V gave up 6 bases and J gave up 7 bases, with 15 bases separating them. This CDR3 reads CASSPDPRGTQYF. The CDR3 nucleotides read TGTGCCAGCAGCCCCGACCCTCGGGGGACCCAGTACTTC.

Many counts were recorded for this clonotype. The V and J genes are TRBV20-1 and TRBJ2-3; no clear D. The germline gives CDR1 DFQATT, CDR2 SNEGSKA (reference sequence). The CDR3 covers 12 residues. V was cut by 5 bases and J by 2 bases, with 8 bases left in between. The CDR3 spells CSAFPNTDTQYF. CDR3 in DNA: TGCAGTGCTTTCCCCAACACAGATACGCAGTATTTT.

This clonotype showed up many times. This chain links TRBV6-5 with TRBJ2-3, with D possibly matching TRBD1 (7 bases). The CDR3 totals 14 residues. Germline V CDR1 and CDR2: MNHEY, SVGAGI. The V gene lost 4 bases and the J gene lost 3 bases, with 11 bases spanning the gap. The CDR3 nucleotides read TGTGCCAGCAGTTTCAGGGGGGAGACAGATACGCAGTATTTT. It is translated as CASSFRGETDTQYF.

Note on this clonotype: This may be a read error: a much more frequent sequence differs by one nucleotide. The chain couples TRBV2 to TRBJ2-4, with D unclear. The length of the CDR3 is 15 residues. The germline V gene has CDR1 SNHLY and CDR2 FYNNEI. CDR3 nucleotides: TGTGCCAGCAGTGAGCGTCAGGTTGGCAAAAACAATCAGTACTTC. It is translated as CASSERQVGKNNQYF.

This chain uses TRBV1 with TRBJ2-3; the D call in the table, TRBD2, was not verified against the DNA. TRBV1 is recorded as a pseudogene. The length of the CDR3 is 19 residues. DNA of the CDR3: TGCACCAGCAGCCAAGACCGACTAGCGGGATTACCTAGCACAGATACGCAGTATTTT. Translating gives CTSSQDRLAGLPSTDTQYF.

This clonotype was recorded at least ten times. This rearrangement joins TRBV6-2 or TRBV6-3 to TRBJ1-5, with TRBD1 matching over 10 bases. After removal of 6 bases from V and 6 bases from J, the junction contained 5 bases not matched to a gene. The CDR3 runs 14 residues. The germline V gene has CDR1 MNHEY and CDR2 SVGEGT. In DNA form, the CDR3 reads TGTGCCAGCAGCTGGACAGGGGGGGGTCAGCCCCAGCATTTT. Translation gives CASSWTGGGQPQHF.

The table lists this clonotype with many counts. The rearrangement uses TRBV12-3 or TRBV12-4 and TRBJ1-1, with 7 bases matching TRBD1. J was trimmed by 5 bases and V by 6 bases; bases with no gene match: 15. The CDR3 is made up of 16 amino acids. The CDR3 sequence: CASSPQGGAIGTEAFF. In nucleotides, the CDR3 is TGTGCCAGCAGCCCTCAGGGGGGGGCAATAGGAACTGAAGCTTTCTTT.

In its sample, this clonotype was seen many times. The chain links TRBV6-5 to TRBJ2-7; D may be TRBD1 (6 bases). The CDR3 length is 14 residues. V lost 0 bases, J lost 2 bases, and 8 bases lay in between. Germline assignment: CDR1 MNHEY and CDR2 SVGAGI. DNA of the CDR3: TGTGCCAGCAGTTACTCGGCAGGGGCCTACGAGCAGTACTTC. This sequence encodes CASSYSAGAYEQYF.

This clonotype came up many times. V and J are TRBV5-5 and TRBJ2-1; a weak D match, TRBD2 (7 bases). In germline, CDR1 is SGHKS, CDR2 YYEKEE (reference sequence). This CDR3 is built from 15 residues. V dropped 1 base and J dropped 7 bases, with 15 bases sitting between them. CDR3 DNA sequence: TGTGCCAGCAGCTTGTGGGGGGGGCCGGATAATGAGCAGTTCTTC. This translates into CASSLWGGPDNEQFF.

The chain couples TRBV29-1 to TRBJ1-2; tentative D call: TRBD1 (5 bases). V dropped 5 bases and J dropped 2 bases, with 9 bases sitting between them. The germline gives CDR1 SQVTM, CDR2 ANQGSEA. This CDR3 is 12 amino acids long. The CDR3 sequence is CSVPHRNYGYTF. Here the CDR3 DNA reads TGCAGCGTTCCCCACAGGAACTATGGCTACACCTTC.

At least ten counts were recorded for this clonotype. The CDR3 reads CSAPQGDTQYF. CDR3 nucleotides: TGCAGTGCTCCGCAGGGAGATACGCAGTATTTT. The chain has TRBV20-1 and TRBJ2-3; possible D gene TRBD1, 5 bases. V lost 5 bases, J lost 5 bases, and 8 bases lay in between. Germline CDR1 and CDR2: DFQATT and SNEGSKA (reference sequence). The CDR3 has 11 residues.